The 31 T cell receptor beta chains below all came from one sample that was sequenced in a study of shared clonotypes between healthy human individuals. The repertoire was sequenced with immunoSEQ multiplex PCR; TCRdb's copy has only in-frame clones and lacks some. The data contain hundreds of thousands of clones, under 80% of them singletons. Sequenced: memory CD4+ T cells sorted from blood. The subset denotes: CD45RA-negative fraction. Receptors were obtained from a man aged 25-45 years in good health.

The chain combines TRBV7-9 with TRBJ2-4; D not certain. Germline V gene sequence: CDR1 SEHNR, CDR2 FQNEAQ (reference sequence). This CDR3 has 15 residues. The V end lost 1 base, the J end lost 4 bases, and 11 bases lay between the germline ends. The CDR3: CASSLESPPKNIQYF. CDR3 nucleotides: TGTGCCAGCAGCTTAGAATCCCCACCTAAAAACATTCAGTACTTC.

This clone was detected only once. This chain uses TRBV5-8 with TRBJ2-7; 7 bases map to TRBD1. Germline V gives CDR1 SGHTS, CDR2 YDEGEE. This CDR3 comprises 16 residues. Trimming cost V 0 bases and J 4 bases; bases outside gene matches: 10. CDR3 nucleotide sequence: TGTGCCAGCAGCTTGGACCCCGGGACAGCCCGATACGAGCAGTACTTC. It is translated as CASSLDPGTARYEQYF.

The chain joins TRBV4-3 to TRBJ2-7; D may be TRBD2 (5 bases). Germline CDR1 is LGHNA and CDR2 is YSLEER. Trimming removed 4 bases at V and 1 base at J, with 8 bases between. The CDR3 contains 13 residues. CDR3 amino acids: CASSPGLSYEQYF. The CDR3 nucleotides read TGCGCCAGCAGCCCCGGACTTTCCTACGAGCAGTACTTC.

The chain links TRBV9 to TRBJ2-1; D unclear. Germline V gene data show CDR1 as SGDLS and CDR2 as YYNGEE. This CDR3 spans 15 amino acids. Trimming removed 2 bases at V and 4 bases at J, with 13 bases between. CDR3 DNA sequence: TGTGCCAGCAGCGTTCACCCCGCGACGTACAATGAGCAGTTCTTC. It encodes CASSVHPATYNEQFF.

The V call is TRBV7-9, the J call TRBJ2-7, with TRBD1 matching 8 bases. The germline gives CDR1 SEHNR, CDR2 FQNEAQ (reference sequence). V lost 1 base to trimming and J lost 6 bases; unmatched junction nucleotides: 8. There are 15 residues in the CDR3. The CDR3 DNA is TGTGCCAGCAGCTTAGGACAGGGGCCCCGGGGCGAGCAGTACTTC. Its translation: CASSLGQGPRGEQYF.

The V gene is TRBV7-9, the J gene TRBJ1-2; D call uncertain. CDR1 and CDR2 (germline): SEHNR, FQNEAQ (reference sequence). The V and J ends lost 4 bases and 4 bases respectively, with 10 bases between them. The CDR3 runs to 13 residues. The CDR3 is CASSSRKTYGYTF. CDR3 nucleotide sequence: TGTGCCAGCAGCTCTCGAAAGACCTATGGCTACACCTTC.

The V gene is TRBV10-3, the J gene TRBJ2-1, with 13 bases that match TRBD2. Germline CDR1 reads ENHRY; CDR2 reads SYGVKD. The length of the CDR3 is 16 residues. The junction had 7 bases not matched to a gene; V was cut back by 3 bases and J by 8 bases. CDR3 in amino acids: CAISERTSGSIDEQFF. CDR3 sequence (DNA): TGTGCCATCAGTGAACGGACTAGCGGGAGTATCGATGAGCAGTTCTTC.

V and J are TRBV23-1 and TRBJ2-1; the D is unclear. TRBV23-1 is identified as an open reading frame with a role that is uncertain. The CDR3 is 12 residues long. V was clipped by 10 bases and J by 5 bases, with 12 bases between them. The CDR3, as DNA: TGCGCCAATACGTTTTGTGACAATGAGCAGTTCTTC. Residues: CANTFCDNEQFF.

The V gene is TRBV2, the J gene TRBJ1-1, with no clear D. CDR1 and CDR2 from the germline V gene are SNHLY and FYNNEI. The CDR3 runs to 13 residues. V lost 3 bases and J 0 bases, leaving 5 bases between the germline ends. The CDR3 sequence: CASSDILNTEAFF. For the CDR3, the DNA is TGTGCCAGCAGTGATATCTTGAACACTGAAGCTTTCTTT.

This clone was counted only a few times. This chain uses TRBV7-2 with TRBJ2-2, with TRBD2 identical over 12 bases. Per the germline V gene, CDR1 is SGHTA and CDR2 is FQGNSA. The CDR3 sequence is 17 residues long. V trimming: 4 bases; J trimming: 6 bases; junction bases outside the gene matches: 9. The CDR3 loop reads CASSSGPTSGRPGELFF. The CDR3 DNA reads TGTGCCAGCAGCTCCGGACCGACTAGCGGGAGACCCGGGGAGCTGTTTTTT.

The chain couples TRBV2 to TRBJ1-4, with no clear D. V was pared by 3 bases and J by 8 bases, with 13 bases between. Germline V gives CDR1 SNHLY, CDR2 FYNNEI. CDR3 length: 14 amino acids. CDR3: CASSDALPREKLFF. In DNA form, the CDR3 reads TGTGCCAGCAGTGACGCCCTCCCAAGGGAAAAACTGTTTTTT.

The chain links TRBV28 to TRBJ1-1; TRBD1 aligns across 12 bases. Germline V gives CDR1 MDHEN, CDR2 SYDVKM. This CDR3 spans 14 amino acids. The J segment lost 11 bases and the V segment lost 5 bases, leaving 9 bases of the junction unmatched. CDR3 sequence: CASSGPRDRGPAFF. DNA for the CDR3: TGTGCCAGCAGTGGCCCCCGGGACAGGGGGCCCGCTTTCTTT.

The rearrangement uses TRBV10-3 and TRBJ1-1; 8 nucleotides align to TRBD1. The V gene's germline CDR1 is ENHRY and CDR2 SYGVKD. The CDR3 runs to 15 residues. Unmatched junction bases numbered 1, after V lost 0 bases and J lost 1 base. CDR3 residues: CAISESGTGNTEAFF. The CDR3 bases are TGTGCCATCAGTGAGTCCGGGACAGGGAACACTGAAGCTTTCTTT.

This chain connects TRBV9 to TRBJ2-7, with unresolved D. With 0 bases removed from V and 4 bases from J, the gap between germline ends came to 20 bases. The length of the CDR3 is 17 residues. Germline V gene sequence: CDR1 SGDLS, CDR2 YYNGEE. The CDR3 sequence is CASSVGARAGKSYEQYF. DNA for the CDR3: TGTGCCAGCAGCGTAGGGGCCAGAGCAGGCAAGAGTTACGAGCAGTACTTC.

The rearrangement joins TRBV29-1 to TRBJ2-7; 9 nucleotides align to TRBD1. The CDR3 totals 12 residues. Germline values: CDR1 SQVTM, CDR2 ANQGSEA. The junction had 11 bases not matched to a gene; V was cut back by 6 bases and J by 11 bases. The DNA for the CDR3 is TGCAGCGTACAGGGGGCCTCTCGGATTGAGTACTTC. It codes for CSVQGASRIEYF.

The rearrangement links TRBV7-8 to TRBJ2-7, with D perhaps matching TRBD1 or TRBD2 (5 bases each). Trimming stripped 6 bases from V and 0 bases from J, with 12 bases between. There are 14 residues in the CDR3. The germline V gene encodes CDR1 SGHVS and CDR2 FQNEAQ. CDR3 nucleotide sequence: TGTGCCAGCAGAAAGAGGGGCTTCTCCTACGAGCAGTACTTC. Protein: CASRKRGFSYEQYF. The whole variable domain, remainder taken from reference TRBV7-8 and TRBJ2-7, is GAGVSQSPRYKVAKRGQDVALRCDPISGHVSLFWYQQALGQGPEFLTYFQNEAQLDKSGLPSDRFFAERPEGSVSTLKIQRTQQEDSAVYLCASRKRGFSYEQYFGPGTRLTVT.

The V call is TRBV11-2, the J call TRBJ2-3, with unresolved D. CDR1 and CDR2 (germline): SGHAT, FQNNGV. This CDR3 is built from 15 residues. The V and J ends lost 3 bases and 3 bases respectively, with 13 bases between them. CDR3 loop: CASSFSILGTDTQYF. The CDR3, as DNA: TGTGCCAGCAGCTTTAGTATTCTAGGAACAGATACGCAGTATTTT.

The chain is built from TRBV5-1 and TRBJ2-7; TRBD2 might be the D (6 bases). V dropped 4 bases and J dropped 2 bases, with 19 bases sitting between them. The CDR3 runs 16 residues. Germline values: CDR1 SGHRS, CDR2 YFSETQ. The CDR3: CASSVRSGVSTYEQYF. As DNA, the CDR3 is TGCGCCAGCAGCGTCCGTTCGGGGGTGAGTACCTACGAGCAGTACTTC.

The CDR3 region has the DNA TGTGCCAGCAGCTTGGTGGGCCAGGACAGCAATGAGCAGTTCTTC. Its protein product is CASSLVGQDSNEQFF. The chain links TRBV5-6 to TRBJ2-1; tentative D call: TRBD1 (6 bases). The CDR3 is 15 residues long. V dropped 0 bases and J dropped 6 bases, with 13 bases sitting between them. Germline assignment: CDR1 SGHDT and CDR2 YYEEEE.

J is TRBJ1-5 and V is TRBV9; D gene ambiguous. Germline CDR1 is SGDLS and CDR2 is YYNGEE. The CDR3 length is 13 residues. The V and J ends lost 8 bases and 3 bases respectively, with 12 bases between them. The CDR3 bases are TGTGCCAGTTCTGAGTTCCCCAATCAGCCCCAGCATTTT. The encoded protein is CASSEFPNQPQHF.

The chain carries TRBV7-6 and TRBJ2-1, with D unresolved. Trimming pared 4 bases from V and 2 bases from J, leaving 3 bases between. CDR3 length: 12 amino acids. Germline-derived CDR1 and CDR2 are SGHVS and FNYEAQ. The CDR3 sequence is CASSSTYNEQFF. CDR3 in DNA: TGTGCCAGCAGCTCCACCTACAATGAGCAGTTCTTC.

The J gene is TRBJ2-2, the V gene TRBV5-1; D possibly corresponds to TRBD1 (5 bases). Between the trimmed V and J ends, which lost 1 base and 4 bases, there was a span of 11 bases. Germline V gives CDR1 SGHRS, CDR2 YFSETQ. This CDR3 region has 15 residues. The CDR3 DNA reads TGCGCCAGCAGCTTGTCAGGGTCCCTCACCGGGGAGCTGTTTTTT. It codes for CASSLSGSLTGELFF.

V and J are TRBV10-3 and TRBJ2-1, with 7 bases matching TRBD1. Unmatched junction bases numbered 8, after V lost 3 bases and J lost 0 bases. Germline CDR1 and CDR2: ENHRY and SYGVKD. This CDR3 has 17 residues. This CDR3 is CAISDPTTGTSYNEQFF. The CDR3 DNA follows: TGTGCCATCAGTGACCCAACGACAGGGACCTCCTACAATGAGCAGTTCTTC.

The V call is TRBV2, the J call TRBJ2-3; either TRBD1 or TRBD2 may supply D (5 bases each). This CDR3 is 14 amino acids long. V was pared by 6 bases and J by 1 base, with 11 bases between. CDR1 and CDR2 (germline): SNHLY, FYNNEI. In DNA form, the CDR3 reads TGTGCCAGCAGGGGAAGGGACGGCACAGATACGCAGTATTTT. As protein: CASRGRDGTDTQYF.

The V gene is TRBV5-6, the J gene TRBJ2-7; a weak D match, TRBD2 (5 bases). V was trimmed by 2 bases and J by 0 bases, leaving 6 bases between them. CDR1 is SGHDT, CDR2 YYEEEE, per germline. The CDR3 is 13 amino acids. The CDR3 loop reads CASSFRGSYEQYF. The CDR3 region has the DNA TGTGCCAGCAGCTTTCGGGGCTCCTACGAGCAGTACTTC.

This clone has just a few counts. This chain uses TRBV2 with TRBJ1-1, with D perhaps matching TRBD1 (5 bases). V dropped 7 bases and J dropped 5 bases, with 11 bases sitting between them. CDR1 is SNHLY and CDR2 is FYNNEI in the germline V gene. CDR3 length: 12 amino acids. CDR3 sequence reads: CASKGQGTEAFF. The CDR3 nucleotides read TGTGCCAGCAAGGGGCAGGGTACTGAAGCTTTCTTT.

The chain recombines TRBV6-5 with TRBJ2-1, with D possibly TRBD2 on 5 matching bases. V was clipped by 5 bases and J by 4 bases, with 12 bases between them. The germline V gene has CDR1 MNHEY and CDR2 SVGAGI. The CDR3 spans 14 residues. In DNA, the CDR3 is TGTGCCAGCAGTCCCGCTAGGAGGTACAATGAGCAGTTCTTC. Protein product: CASSPARRYNEQFF.

The J gene is TRBJ1-2, the V gene TRBV5-6; 7 bases line up with TRBD1. The germline CDR1 and CDR2 sequences are SGHDT and YYEEEE. V trimming: 3 bases; J trimming: 0 bases; junction bases outside the gene matches: 11. This CDR3 spans 17 amino acids. CDR3 bases: TGTGCCAGCAGCTATGGGACCGGGACAGCCTCTAACTATGGCTACACCTTC. This encodes CASSYGTGTASNYGYTF.

This clone was picked up a small number of times. The chain links TRBV5-1 to TRBJ1-2; perhaps TRBD1 as D (6 bases). CDR1 and CDR2 from the germline V gene are SGHRS and YFSETQ. Trimming took 4 bases from V and 2 from J, leaving 15 bases between them. The CDR3 has 15 residues. The CDR3 DNA follows: TGCGCCAGCAGCCCCTGGACAGAGATAAACTATGGCTACACCTTC. Protein sequence: CASSPWTEINYGYTF.

The rearrangement joins TRBV29-1 to TRBJ2-1; D may be TRBD1 (7 bases). Germline V lookup: CDR1 SQVTM, CDR2 ANQGSEA. The CDR3 has 12 amino acids. Trimming took 2 bases from V and 6 from J, leaving 8 bases between them. CDR3 sequence: CSVEQGGNEQFF. The CDR3 DNA follows: TGCAGCGTTGAACAGGGGGGCAATGAGCAGTTCTTC.

The V and J genes are TRBV9 and TRBJ2-2; 14 bases align to TRBD2. The CDR3 extends over 19 amino acids. Per the germline V gene, CDR1 is SGDLS and CDR2 is YYNGEE. Trimming cost V 4 bases and J 7 bases; bases outside gene matches: 15. The CDR3 DNA is TGTGCCAGCAGCACAGGGACTAGCGGGAGCCCCGGGGTGTTCGGGGAGCTGTTTTTT. As protein: CASSTGTSGSPGVFGELFF.